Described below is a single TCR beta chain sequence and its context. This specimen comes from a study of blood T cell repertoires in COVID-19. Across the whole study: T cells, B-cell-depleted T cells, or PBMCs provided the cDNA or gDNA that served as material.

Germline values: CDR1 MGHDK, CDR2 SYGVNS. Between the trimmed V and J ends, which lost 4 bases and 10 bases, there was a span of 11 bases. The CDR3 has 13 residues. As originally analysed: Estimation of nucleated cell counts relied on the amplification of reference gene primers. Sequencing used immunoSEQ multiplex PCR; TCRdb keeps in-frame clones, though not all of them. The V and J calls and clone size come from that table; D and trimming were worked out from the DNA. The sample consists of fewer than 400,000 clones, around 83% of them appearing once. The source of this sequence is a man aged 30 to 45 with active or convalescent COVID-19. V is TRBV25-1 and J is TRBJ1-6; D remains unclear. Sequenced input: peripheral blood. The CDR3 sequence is CASSGPPPSPLHF. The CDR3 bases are TGTGCCAGCAGTGGGCCTCCACCCTCACCCCTCCACTTT.